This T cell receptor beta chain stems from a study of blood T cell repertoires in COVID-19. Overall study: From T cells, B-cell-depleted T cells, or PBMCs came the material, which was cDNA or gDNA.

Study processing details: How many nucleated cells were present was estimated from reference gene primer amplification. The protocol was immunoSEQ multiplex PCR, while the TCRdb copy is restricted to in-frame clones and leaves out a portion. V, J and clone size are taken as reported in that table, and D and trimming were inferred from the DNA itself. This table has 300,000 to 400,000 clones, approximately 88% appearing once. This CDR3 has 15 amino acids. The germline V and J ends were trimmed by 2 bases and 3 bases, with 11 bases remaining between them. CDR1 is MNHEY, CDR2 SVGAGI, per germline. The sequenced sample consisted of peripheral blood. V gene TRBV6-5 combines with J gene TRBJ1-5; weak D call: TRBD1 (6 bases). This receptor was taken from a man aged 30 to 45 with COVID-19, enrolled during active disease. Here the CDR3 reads CASSYQGGANQPQHF. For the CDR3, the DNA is TGTGCCAGCAGTTACCAAGGGGGTGCCAATCAGCCCCAGCATTTT.